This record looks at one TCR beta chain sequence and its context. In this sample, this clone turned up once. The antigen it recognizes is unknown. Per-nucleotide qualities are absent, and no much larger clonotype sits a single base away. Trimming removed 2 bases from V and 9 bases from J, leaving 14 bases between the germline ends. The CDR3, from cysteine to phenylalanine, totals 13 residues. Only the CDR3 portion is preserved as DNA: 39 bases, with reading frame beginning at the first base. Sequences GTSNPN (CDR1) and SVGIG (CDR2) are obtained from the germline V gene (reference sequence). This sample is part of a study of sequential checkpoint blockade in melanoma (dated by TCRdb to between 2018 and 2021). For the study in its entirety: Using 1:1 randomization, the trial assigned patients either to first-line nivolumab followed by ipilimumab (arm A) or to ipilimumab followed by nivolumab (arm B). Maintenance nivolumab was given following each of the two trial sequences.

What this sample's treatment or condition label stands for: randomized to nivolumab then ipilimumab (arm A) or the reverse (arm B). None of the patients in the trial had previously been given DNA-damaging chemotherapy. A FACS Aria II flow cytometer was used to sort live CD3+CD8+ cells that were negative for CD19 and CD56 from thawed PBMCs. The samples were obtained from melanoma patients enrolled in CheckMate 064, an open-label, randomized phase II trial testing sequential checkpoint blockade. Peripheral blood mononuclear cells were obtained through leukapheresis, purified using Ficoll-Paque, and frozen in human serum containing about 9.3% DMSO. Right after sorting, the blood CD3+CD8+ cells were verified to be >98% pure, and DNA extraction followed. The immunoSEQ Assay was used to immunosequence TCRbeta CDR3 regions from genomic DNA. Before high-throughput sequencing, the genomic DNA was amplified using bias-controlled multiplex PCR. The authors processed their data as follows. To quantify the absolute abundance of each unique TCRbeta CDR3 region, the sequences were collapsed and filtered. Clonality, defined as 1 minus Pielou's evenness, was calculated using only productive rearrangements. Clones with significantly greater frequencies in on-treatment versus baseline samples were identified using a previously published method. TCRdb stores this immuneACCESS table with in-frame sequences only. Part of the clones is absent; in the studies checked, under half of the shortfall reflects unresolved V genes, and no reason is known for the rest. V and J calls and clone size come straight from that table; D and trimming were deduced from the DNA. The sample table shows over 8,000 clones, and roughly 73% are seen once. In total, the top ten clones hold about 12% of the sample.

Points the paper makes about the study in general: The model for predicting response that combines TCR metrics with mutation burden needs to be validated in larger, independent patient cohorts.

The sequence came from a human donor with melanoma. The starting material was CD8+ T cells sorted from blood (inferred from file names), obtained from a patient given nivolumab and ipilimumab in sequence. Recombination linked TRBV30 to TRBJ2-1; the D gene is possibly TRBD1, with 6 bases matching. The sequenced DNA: TGTGCCTGGAGTAGCAGCAGCAGGGGTGAGCAGTTCTTC. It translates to CAWSSSSRGEQFF.